These 10 T cell receptor beta chains were all obtained from the same sample, sequenced in a study of control samples from healthy donors and cancer patients. The method was immunoSEQ multiplex PCR; TCRdb's version includes in-frame clones alone and lacks a portion of them. The sample holds about 71,000 clones, 85% to 90% seen once. Sequenced input: PBMCs. The receptor set was obtained from a man aged 55 to 70 with lung cancer.

The rearrangement links TRBV5-1 to TRBJ2-3; TRBD2 aligns across 8 bases. Trimming at V came to 1 base and at J to 0 bases, leaving 7 bases not matched to a gene. The CDR3 is 17 residues long. Germline loops: CDR1 SGHRS, CDR2 YFSETQ. This CDR3 is CASSLFPSGSSTDTQYF. The CDR3 nucleotides are TGCGCCAGCAGCTTGTTCCCTAGCGGGTCTAGCACAGATACGCAGTATTTT.

DNA of the CDR3: TGTGCCAGCAGGGGCCCTTGGGGCGGGGAGCTGTTTTTT. Amino acids: CASRGPWGGELFF. The chain links TRBV6-6 to TRBJ2-2; D is unclear. This CDR3 comprises 13 residues. V dropped 6 bases and J dropped 7 bases, with 12 bases sitting between them. Per germline, CDR1 MNHNY and CDR2 SVGAGI (reference sequence).

The gene calls are TRBV7-3 and TRBJ1-2, with TRBD1 identical over 8 bases. CDR3 length equals 17 residues. The V and J ends lost 0 bases and 7 bases, in that order; junction bases with no gene match: 13. Germline V gives CDR1 SGHTA, CDR2 FQGTGA. The CDR3 loop reads CASSLTAGGRSEGGYTF. For the CDR3, the DNA is TGTGCCAGCAGCTTAACGGCAGGGGGCCGATCTGAGGGTGGCTACACCTTC.

This chain connects TRBV18 to TRBJ2-7; D might be TRBD1 (6 bases). The germline V gene encodes CDR1 KGHSH and CDR2 LQKENI. V was clipped by 4 bases and J by 6 bases, with 22 bases between them. This CDR3 comprises 16 residues. The CDR3 DNA is TGTGCCAGCTCACTATACGGGACAAGCTCCTTAGGCGAGCAGTACTTC. The encoded protein is CASSLYGTSSLGEQYF.

The V call is TRBV18, the J call TRBJ2-3; D is tentatively TRBD1 or TRBD2 (5 bases each). The germline CDR1 and CDR2 sequences are KGHSH and LQKENI. With 2 bases removed from V and 1 base from J, the gap between germline ends came to 13 bases. The CDR3 consists of 16 residues. CDR3 region: CASSPKGTLGTDTQYF. The CDR3 DNA reads as TGTGCCAGCTCACCAAAGGGGACCCTGGGCACAGATACGCAGTATTTT.

The chain combines TRBV28 with TRBJ1-3, with 9 bases that match TRBD1. Germline V gene sequence: CDR1 MDHEN, CDR2 SYDVKM. With 5 bases clipped from V and 4 bases from J, the junction kept 6 bases outside the gene matches. This CDR3 comprises 15 residues. CDR3 in amino acids: CASSRKGTGGNTIYF. CDR3 coding DNA: TGTGCCAGCAGTCGGAAAGGGACAGGGGGAAACACCATATATTTT. The full variable domain, rest sourced from reference TRBV28 and TRBJ1-3, is DVKVTQSSRYLVKRTGEKVFLECVQDMDHENMFWYRQDPGLGLRLIYFSYDVKMKEKGDIPEGYSVSREKKERFSLILESASTNQTSMYLCASSRKGTGGNTIYFGEGSWLTVV.

The rearrangement links TRBV5-5 to TRBJ2-5; no firm D call. Germline CDR1 is SGHKS and CDR2 is YYEKEE (reference sequence). The CDR3 contains 16 residues. V lost 7 bases, J lost 3 bases, and 22 bases lay in between. For the CDR3, the DNA is TGTGCCAGCTTCAAACGCCCGCGACCGGTTGAAGAGACCCAGTACTTC. It encodes CASFKRPRPVEETQYF.

V gene TRBV10-3 combines with J gene TRBJ1-1; D gene ambiguous. Germline V gene sequence: CDR1 ENHRY, CDR2 SYGVKD. The V end was cut by 6 bases, the J end by 1 base, with 9 bases between. The CDR3 covers 13 residues. CDR3 loop: CAIRDRENTEAFF. In DNA, the CDR3 is TGTGCCATCAGGGACCGGGAGAACACTGAAGCTTTCTTT.

The chain uses TRBV29-1 and TRBJ2-2, with 7 nucleotides matching TRBD1. Trimming cost V 6 bases and J 0 bases; bases outside gene matches: 4. Germline values: CDR1 SQVTM, CDR2 ANQGSEA. CDR3 length equals 14 residues. CDR3 region: CSVAGTANTGELFF. CDR3 sequence (DNA): TGCAGCGTCGCCGGGACAGCGAACACCGGGGAGCTGTTTTTT.

The chain recombines TRBV11-3 with TRBJ1-6; 9 positions match TRBD1. Germline lookup yields CDR1 SGHNT and CDR2 YENEEA. After removal of 7 bases from V and 10 bases from J, the junction contained 11 bases not matched to a gene. CDR3 length: 15 amino acids. Here the CDR3 reads CASTTEGTGNSPLHF. For the CDR3, the DNA is TGTGCCAGCACCACAGAGGGGACAGGGAACTCACCCCTCCACTTT. The whole variable domain, filled in from reference TRBV11-3 and TRBJ1-6, reads EAGVVQSPRYKIIEKKQPVAFWCNPISGHNTLYWYLQNLGQGPELLIRYENEEAVDDSQLPKDRFSAERLKGVDSTLKIQPAELGDSAVYLCASTTEGTGNSPLHFGNGTRLTVT.